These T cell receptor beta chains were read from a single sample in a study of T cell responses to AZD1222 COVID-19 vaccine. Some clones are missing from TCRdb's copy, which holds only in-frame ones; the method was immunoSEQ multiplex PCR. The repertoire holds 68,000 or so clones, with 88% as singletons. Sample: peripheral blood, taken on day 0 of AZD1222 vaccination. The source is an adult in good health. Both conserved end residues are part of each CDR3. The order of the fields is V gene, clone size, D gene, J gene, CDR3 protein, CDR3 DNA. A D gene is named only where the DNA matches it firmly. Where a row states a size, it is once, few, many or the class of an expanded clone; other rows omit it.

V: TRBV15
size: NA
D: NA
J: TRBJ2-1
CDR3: CATSRVDSLNNEQFF
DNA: TGTGCCACCAGCAGGGTGGACAGCCTAAACAATGAGCAGTTCTTC

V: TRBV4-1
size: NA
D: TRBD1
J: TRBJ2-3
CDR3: CASSQTGTGPQYF
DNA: TGCGCCAGCAGCCAAACCGGGACAGGGCCCCAGTATTTT

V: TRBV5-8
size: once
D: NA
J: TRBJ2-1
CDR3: CASRDTSSIYNEQFF
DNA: TGTGCCAGCAGGGATACTAGCAGCATCTACAATGAGCAGTTCTTC

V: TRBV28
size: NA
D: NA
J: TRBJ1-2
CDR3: CASSAPGTRYGYTF
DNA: TGTGCCAGCAGCGCTCCGGGGACAAGGTATGGCTACACCTTC

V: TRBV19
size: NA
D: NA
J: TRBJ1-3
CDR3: CASNYDSLYSGNTIYF
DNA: TGTGCCAGTAATTATGACAGCCTTTACTCTGGAAACACCATATATTTT

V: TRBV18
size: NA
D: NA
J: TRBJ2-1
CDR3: CASSPLGAGPGNEQFF
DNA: TGTGCCAGCTCACCCCTGGGGGCCGGGCCCGGGAATGAGCAGTTCTTC

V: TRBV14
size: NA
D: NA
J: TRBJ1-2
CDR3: CASSHSRAHGYTF
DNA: TGTGCCAGCAGCCATTCCCGGGCACATGGCTACACCTTC

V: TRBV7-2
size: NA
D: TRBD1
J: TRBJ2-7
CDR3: CASSPDRGRKYEQYF
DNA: TGTGCCAGCAGCCCTGACAGGGGGCGCAAGTACGAGCAGTACTTC

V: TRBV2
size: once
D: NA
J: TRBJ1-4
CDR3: CASSSTGVTNEKLFF
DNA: TGTGCCAGCAGCTCCACGGGGGTGACTAATGAAAAACTGTTTTTT

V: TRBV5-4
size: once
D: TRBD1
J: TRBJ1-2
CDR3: CASSSQGMDGYTF
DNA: TGTGCCAGCAGCTCACAGGGGATGGATGGCTACACCTTC

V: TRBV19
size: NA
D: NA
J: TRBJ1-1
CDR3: CASRYRSETIAFF
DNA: TGTGCCAGTAGATATAGGAGCGAGACTATAGCTTTCTTT

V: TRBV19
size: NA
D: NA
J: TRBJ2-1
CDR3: CASSISLGTPQYNEQFF
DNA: TGTGCCAGTAGTATCTCCTTGGGGACACCTCAATACAATGAGCAGTTCTTC

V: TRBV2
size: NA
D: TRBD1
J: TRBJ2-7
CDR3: CALGQGMGEQYF
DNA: TGTGCCCTTGGACAGGGGATGGGCGAGCAGTACTTC

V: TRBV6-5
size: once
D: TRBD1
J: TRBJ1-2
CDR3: CASSYSKQGLGGYTF
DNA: TGTGCCAGCAGTTACTCGAAACAGGGGTTAGGAGGCTACACCTTC

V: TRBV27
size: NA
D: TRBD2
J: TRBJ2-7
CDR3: CASRLGTSGTYEQYF
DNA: TGTGCCAGCAGACTCGGGACTAGCGGGACGTACGAGCAGTACTTC

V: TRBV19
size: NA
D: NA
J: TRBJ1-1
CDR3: CASSIGGRNTEAFF
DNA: TGTGCCAGTAGTATAGGGGGGCGGAACACTGAAGCTTTCTTT

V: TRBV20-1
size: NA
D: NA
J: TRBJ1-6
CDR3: CSASPGSPLHF
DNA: TGCAGTGCTAGCCCTGGATCACCCCTCCACTTT

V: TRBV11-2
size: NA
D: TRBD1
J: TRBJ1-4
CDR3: CASSRPAGGEKLFF
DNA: TGTGCCAGCAGCAGACCGGCAGGGGGTGAAAAACTGTTTTTT

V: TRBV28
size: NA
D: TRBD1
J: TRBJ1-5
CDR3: CASSLFLSDRGGYSNQPQHF
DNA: TGTGCCAGCAGTTTATTTTTATCGGACAGGGGAGGGTATAGCAATCAGCCCCAGCATTTT

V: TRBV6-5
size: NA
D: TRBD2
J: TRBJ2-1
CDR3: CASSRSGRNSNEQFF
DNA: TGTGCCAGCAGTCGTAGCGGGAGGAATAGTAATGAGCAGTTCTTC

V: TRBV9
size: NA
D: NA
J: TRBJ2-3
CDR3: CASSAYVGSSDTQYF
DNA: TGTGCCAGCAGCGCGTACGTGGGGAGTTCAGATACGCAGTATTTT

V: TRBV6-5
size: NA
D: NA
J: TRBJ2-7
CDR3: CASTTGGLIYEQYF
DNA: TGTGCCAGCACCACCGGGGGGCTGATCTACGAGCAGTACTTC

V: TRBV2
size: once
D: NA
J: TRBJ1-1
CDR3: CASSDFGGRGTEAFF
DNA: TGTGCCAGCAGTGATTTTGGGGGGCGAGGCACTGAAGCTTTCTTT

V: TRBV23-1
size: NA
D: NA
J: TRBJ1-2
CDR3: CASSPNGAYYGYTF
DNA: TGCGCCAGCAGCCCAAACGGGGCCTATTATGGCTACACCTTC

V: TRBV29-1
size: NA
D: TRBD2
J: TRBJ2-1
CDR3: CSVEGAGGPYNEQFF
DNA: TGCAGCGTTGAAGGAGCGGGAGGGCCATACAATGAGCAGTTCTTC

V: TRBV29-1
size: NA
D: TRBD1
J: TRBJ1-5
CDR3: CSVVAGTDSNQPQHF
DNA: TGCAGCGTTGTAGCCGGGACAGATAGCAATCAGCCCCAGCATTTT

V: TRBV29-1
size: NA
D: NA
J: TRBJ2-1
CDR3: CSVELRGTFYNEQFF
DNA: TGCAGCGTTGAGTTGAGGGGGACGTTCTACAATGAGCAGTTCTTC

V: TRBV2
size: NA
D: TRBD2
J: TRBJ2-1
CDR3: CASRPGLHNEQFF
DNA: TGTGCCAGCAGGCCGGGACTACACAATGAGCAGTTCTTC

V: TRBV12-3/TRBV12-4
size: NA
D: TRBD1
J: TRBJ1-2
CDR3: CASRSGTGVGCTF
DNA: TGTGCCAGCAGATCCGGGACAGGGGTCGGCTGCACCTTC

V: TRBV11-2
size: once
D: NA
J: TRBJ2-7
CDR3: CASSLLSGVTYEQYF
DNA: TGTGCCAGCAGCTTACTATCAGGGGTCACCTACGAGCAGTACTTC

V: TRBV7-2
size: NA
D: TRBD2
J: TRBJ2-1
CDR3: CASSLEGLAGTNEQFF
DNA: TGTGCCAGCAGCTTAGAGGGACTAGCGGGAACCAATGAGCAGTTCTTC

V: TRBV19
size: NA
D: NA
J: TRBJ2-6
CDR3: CASSMFRYDHSGANVLTF
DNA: TGTGCCAGTAGTATGTTCCGGTACGATCACTCTGGGGCCAACGTCCTGACTTTC

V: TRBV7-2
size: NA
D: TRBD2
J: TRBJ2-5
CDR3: CASSSGGREAETQYF
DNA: TGTGCCAGCAGCTCGGGAGGGCGGGAGGCAGAGACCCAGTACTTC

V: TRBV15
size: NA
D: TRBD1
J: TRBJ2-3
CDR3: CATSRVKGQGSDTQYF
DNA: TGTGCCACCAGCAGAGTAAAGGGACAGGGCTCAGATACGCAGTATTTT

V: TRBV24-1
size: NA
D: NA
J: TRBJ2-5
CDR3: CATSDPGQSQETQYF
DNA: TGTGCCACCAGTGACCCAGGACAGAGTCAAGAGACCCAGTACTTC

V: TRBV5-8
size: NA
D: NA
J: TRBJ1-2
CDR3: CASRGWRRYGYTF
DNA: TGTGCCAGCAGGGGATGGCGGCGATATGGCTACACCTTC

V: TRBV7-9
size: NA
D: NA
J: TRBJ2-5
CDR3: CASSLRGETQYF
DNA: TGTGCCAGCAGCTTACGAGGGGAGACCCAGTACTTC

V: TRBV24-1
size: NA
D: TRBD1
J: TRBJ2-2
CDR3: CATSDFWDRDSGELFF
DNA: TGTGCCACCAGTGATTTTTGGGACAGGGACTCCGGGGAGCTGTTTTTT

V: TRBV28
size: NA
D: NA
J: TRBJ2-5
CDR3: CASSEAGVQETQYF
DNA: TGTGCCAGCAGTGAGGCAGGGGTCCAAGAGACCCAGTACTTC